This TCR beta chain was identified in a study of vaccination effects on CD4 cells after COVID-19. Notes on the study in general: Among infection- and vaccine-induced clones, marked clonal contraction occurred late after vaccination.

This clone was found a few times. Its specificity is not known. Sequencing followed a ViraFEST assay step that expanded antigen-specific CD4+ T cells with viral peptide pools. Having been cultured for about ten days, the cells underwent CD4+ T cell isolation. Everyone in the study got two shots of either the BNT162b2 or mRNA-1273 vaccine. TCRdb's copy holds only in-frame clones and misses some; the assay was immunoSEQ multiplex PCR. Of some 61,000 clones detected, roughly 80% appear once; the ten largest clones hold 0.75% to 1%. The CDR3 runs to 15 residues. V lost 6 bases and J lost 2; bases outside the gene matches: 6. CDR1 is MGHRA, CDR2 YSYEKL, per germline.

This receptor was obtained from a human donor who received a COVID-19 vaccine. The material sequenced was CD4+ T cells from PBMCs cultured with HCoV-OC43 spike peptides, taken after COVID-19 vaccination. Subset specified: HCoV-OC43 spike overlapping peptide pool stimulation. The chain has TRBV4-1 and TRBJ2-2; 7 bases line up with TRBD1. The CDR3 region is CASSRGGPNTGELFF. The DNA of the CDR3 is TGCGCCAGCAGTCGAGGGGGCCCTAACACCGGGGAGCTGTTTTTT.